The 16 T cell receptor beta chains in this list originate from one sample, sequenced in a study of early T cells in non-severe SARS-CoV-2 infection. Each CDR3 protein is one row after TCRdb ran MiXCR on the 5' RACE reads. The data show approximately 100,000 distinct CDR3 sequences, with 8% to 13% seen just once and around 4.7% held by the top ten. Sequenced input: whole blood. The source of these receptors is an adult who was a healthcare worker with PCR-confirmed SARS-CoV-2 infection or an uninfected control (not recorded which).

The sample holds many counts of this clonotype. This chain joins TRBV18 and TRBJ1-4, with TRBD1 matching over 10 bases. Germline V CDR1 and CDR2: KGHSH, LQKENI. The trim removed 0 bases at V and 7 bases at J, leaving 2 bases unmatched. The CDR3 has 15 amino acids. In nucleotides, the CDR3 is TGTGCCAGCTCACCACCGCGGGACAGGGGTGAAAAACTGTTTTTT. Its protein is CASSPPRDRGEKLFF. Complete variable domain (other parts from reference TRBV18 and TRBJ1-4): NAGVMQNPRHLVRRRGQEARLRCSPMKGHSHVYWYRQLPEEGLKFMVYLQKENIIDESGMPKERFSAEFPKEGPSILRIQQVVRGDSAAYFCASSPPRDRGEKLFFGSGTQLSVL.

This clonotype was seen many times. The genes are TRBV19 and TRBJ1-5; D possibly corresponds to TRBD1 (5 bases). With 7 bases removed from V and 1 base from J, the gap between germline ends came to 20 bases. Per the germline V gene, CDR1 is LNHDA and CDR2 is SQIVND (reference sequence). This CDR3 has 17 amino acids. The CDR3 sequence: CASNPRRRDGSNQPQHF. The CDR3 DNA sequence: TGTGCCAGTAATCCGAGACGACGGGACGGGAGCAATCAGCCCCAGCATTTT. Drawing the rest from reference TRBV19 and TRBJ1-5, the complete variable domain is DGGITQSPKYLFRKEGQNVTLSCEQNLNHDAMYWYRQDPGQGLRLIYYSQIVNDFQKGDIAEGYSVSREKKESFPLTVTSAQKNPTAFYLCASNPRRRDGSNQPQHFGDGTRLSIL.

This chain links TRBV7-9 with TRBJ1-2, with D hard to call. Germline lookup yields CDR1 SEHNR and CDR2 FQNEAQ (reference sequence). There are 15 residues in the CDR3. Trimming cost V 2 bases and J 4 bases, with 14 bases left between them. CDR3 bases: TGTGCCAGCAGCTTAAACGCCGATTACATCTATGGCTACACCTTC. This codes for CASSLNADYIYGYTF.

CDR3 residues: CASSILTGGRGDQPQHF. CDR3 DNA: TGTGCCAGTAGTATCCTCACAGGGGGCAGGGGCGATCAGCCCCAGCATTTT. The chain couples TRBV19 to TRBJ1-5; 9 nucleotides align to TRBD1. The germline V gene has CDR1 LNHDA and CDR2 SQIVND (reference sequence). V dropped 3 bases and J dropped 5; count of bases not matched to a gene: 11. This CDR3 contains 17 residues.

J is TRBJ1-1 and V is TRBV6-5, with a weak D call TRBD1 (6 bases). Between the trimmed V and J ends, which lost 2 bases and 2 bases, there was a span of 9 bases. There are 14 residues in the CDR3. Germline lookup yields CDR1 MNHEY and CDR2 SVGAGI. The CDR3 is CASSYHRANTEAFF. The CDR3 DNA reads TGTGCCAGCAGTTACCACAGGGCCAACACTGAAGCTTTCTTT.

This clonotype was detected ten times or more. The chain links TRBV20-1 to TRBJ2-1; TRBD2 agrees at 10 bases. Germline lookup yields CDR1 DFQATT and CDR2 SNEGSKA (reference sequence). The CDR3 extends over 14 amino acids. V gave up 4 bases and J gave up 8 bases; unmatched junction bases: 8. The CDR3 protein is CSATSGGAGYEQFF. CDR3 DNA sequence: TGCAGTGCTACGAGCGGGGGGGCCGGGTATGAGCAGTTCTTC.

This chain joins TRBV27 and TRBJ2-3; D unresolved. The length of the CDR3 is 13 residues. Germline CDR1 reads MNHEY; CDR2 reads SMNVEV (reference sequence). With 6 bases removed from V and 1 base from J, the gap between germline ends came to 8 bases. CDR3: CASRSSGTDTQYF. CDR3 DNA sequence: TGTGCCAGCAGATCGAGCGGCACAGATACGCAGTATTTT.

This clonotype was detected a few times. In DNA form, the CDR3 reads TGTGCCAGCAGCGAAGGGGGACAGACCTACGAGCAGTACTTC. It yields the protein CASSEGGQTYEQYF. This rearrangement joins TRBV9 to TRBJ2-7; TRBD1 matches at 7 bases. Germline CDR1 and CDR2: SGDLS and YYNGEE. V shed 3 bases and J 2 bases; nucleotides not matched to a gene: 5. The CDR3 length is 14 residues.

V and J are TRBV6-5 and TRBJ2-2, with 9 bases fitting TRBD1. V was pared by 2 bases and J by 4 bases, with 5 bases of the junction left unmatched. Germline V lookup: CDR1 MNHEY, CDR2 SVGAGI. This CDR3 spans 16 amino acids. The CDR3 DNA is TGTGCCAGCAGTTACGGGACAGGGCGGGTCACCGGGGAGCTGTTTTTT. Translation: CASSYGTGRVTGELFF.

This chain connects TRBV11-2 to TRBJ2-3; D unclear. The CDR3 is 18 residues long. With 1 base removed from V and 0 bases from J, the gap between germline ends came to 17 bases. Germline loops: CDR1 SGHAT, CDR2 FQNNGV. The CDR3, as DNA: TGTGCCAGCAGCTTAGTTGGCGGACCCAGACCTAGCACAGATACGCAGTATTTT. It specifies CASSLVGGPRPSTDTQYF. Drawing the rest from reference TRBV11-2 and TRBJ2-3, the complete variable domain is EAGVAQSPRYKIIEKRQSVAFWCNPISGHATLYWYQQILGQGPKLLIQFQNNGVVDDSQLPKDRFSAERLKGVDSTLKIQPAKLEDSAVYLCASSLVGGPRPSTDTQYFGPGTRLTVL.

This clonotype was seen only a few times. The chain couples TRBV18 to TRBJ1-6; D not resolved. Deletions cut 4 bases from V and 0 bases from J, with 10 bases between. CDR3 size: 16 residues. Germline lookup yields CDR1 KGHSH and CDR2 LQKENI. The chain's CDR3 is CASSRDGSSYNSPLHF. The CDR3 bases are TGTGCCAGCTCACGTGACGGGAGCTCCTATAATTCACCCCTCCACTTT.

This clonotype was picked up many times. CDR3 protein: CASSLERQRPGNTIYF. In DNA form, the CDR3 reads TGCGCCAGCAGCTTGGAACGCCAGCGTCCTGGAAACACCATATATTTT. The chain uses TRBV5-1 and TRBJ1-3, with D unresolved. The CDR3 length is 16 residues. The V and J ends lost 0 bases and 2 bases respectively, with 12 bases between them. In germline, CDR1 is SGHRS, CDR2 YFSETQ.

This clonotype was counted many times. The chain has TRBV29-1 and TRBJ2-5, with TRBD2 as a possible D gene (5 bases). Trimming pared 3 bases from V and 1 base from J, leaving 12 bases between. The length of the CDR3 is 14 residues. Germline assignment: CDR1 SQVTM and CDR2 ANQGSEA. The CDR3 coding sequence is TGCAGCGTTGAGGACCCACGGGGCCAAGAGACCCAGTACTTC. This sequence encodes CSVEDPRGQETQYF.

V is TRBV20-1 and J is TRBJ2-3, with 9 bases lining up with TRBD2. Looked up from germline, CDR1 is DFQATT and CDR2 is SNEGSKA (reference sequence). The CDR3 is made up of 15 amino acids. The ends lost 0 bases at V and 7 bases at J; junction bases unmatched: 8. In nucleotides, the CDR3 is TGCAGTGCTAGAGATCTTAGCGGGAGCCCCTATACGCAGTATTTT. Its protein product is CSARDLSGSPYTQYF.

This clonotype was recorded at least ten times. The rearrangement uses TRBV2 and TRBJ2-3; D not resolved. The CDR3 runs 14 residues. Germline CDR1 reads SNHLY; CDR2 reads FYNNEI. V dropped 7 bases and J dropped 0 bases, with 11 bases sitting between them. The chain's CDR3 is CASKDGSSTDTQYF. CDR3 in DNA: TGTGCCAGCAAGGACGGGTCTAGCACAGATACGCAGTATTTT.

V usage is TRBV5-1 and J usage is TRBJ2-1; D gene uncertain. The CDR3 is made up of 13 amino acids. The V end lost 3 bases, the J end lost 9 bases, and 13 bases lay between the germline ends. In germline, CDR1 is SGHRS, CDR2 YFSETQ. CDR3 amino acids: CASSSLGRGEQFF. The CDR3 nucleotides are TGCGCCAGCAGCTCCCTGGGCCGCGGTGAGCAGTTCTTC.